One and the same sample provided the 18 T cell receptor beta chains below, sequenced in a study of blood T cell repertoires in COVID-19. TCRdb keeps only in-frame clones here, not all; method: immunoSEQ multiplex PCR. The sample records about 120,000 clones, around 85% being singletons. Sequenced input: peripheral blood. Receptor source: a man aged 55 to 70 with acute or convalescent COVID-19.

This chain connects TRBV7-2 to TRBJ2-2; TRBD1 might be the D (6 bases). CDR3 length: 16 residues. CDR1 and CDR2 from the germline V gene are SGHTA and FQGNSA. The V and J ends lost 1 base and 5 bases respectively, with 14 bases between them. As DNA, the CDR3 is TGTGCCAGCAGCTTAGAGGAGACAGGATTAACCGGGGAGCTGTTTTTT. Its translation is CASSLEETGLTGELFF.

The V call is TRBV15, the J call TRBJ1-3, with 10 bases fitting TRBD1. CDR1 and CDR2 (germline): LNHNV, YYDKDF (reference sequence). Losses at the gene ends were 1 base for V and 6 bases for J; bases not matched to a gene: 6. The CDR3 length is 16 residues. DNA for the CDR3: TGTGCCACCAGCAGAGGCGGAGGGACAGGGGTAAACACCATATATTTT. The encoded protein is CATSRGGGTGVNTIYF.

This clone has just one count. CDR3 amino acids: CASSSAASGSVYEQYF. The CDR3 DNA is TGTGCCAGCAGCTCCGCGGCTAGCGGGAGCGTCTACGAGCAGTACTTC. This rearrangement joins TRBV7-9 to TRBJ2-7; 10 bases fit TRBD2. CDR3 length: 16 amino acids. J was trimmed by 3 bases and V by 4 bases; bases with no gene match: 9. The V gene's germline CDR1 is SEHNR and CDR2 FQNEAQ (reference sequence). The complete variable domain, with remaining parts taken from reference TRBV7-9 and TRBJ2-7, reads DTGVSQNPRHKITKRGQNVTFRCDPISEHNRLYWYRQTLGQGPEFLTYFQNEAQLEKSRLLSDRFSAERPKGSFSTLEIQRTEQGDSAMYLCASSSAASGSVYEQYFGPGTRLTVT.

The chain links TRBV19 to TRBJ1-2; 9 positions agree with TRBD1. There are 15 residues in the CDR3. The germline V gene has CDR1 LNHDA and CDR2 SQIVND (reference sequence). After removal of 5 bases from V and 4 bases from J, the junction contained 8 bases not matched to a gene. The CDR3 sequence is CASSSDGTGFYGYTF. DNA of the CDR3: TGTGCCAGTAGTTCCGACGGGACAGGGTTCTATGGCTACACCTTC.

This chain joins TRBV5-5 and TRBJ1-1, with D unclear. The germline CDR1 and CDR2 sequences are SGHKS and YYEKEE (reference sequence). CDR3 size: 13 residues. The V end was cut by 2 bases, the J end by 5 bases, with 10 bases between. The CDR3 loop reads CASSFESLTEAFF. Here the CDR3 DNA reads TGTGCCAGCAGCTTTGAGAGTCTGACTGAAGCTTTCTTT.

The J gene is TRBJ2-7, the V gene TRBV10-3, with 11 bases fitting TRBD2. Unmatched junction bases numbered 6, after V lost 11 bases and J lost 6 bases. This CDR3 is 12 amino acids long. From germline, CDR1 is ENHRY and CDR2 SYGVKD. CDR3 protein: CAVSGREAEQYF. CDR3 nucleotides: TGTGCCGTTAGCGGGAGGGAGGCCGAGCAGTACTTC.

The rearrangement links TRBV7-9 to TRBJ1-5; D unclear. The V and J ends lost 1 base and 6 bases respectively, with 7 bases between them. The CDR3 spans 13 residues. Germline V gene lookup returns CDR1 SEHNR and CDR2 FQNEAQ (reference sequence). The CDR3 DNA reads TGTGCCAGCAGCTTAGACGGGATTCAGCCCCAGCATTTT. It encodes CASSLDGIQPQHF.

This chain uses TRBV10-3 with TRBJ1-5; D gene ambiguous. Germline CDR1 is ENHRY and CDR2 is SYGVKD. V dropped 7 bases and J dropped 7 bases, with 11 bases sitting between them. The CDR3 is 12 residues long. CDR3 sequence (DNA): TGTGCCATCAACGGGGATGACCAGCCCCAGCATTTT. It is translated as CAINGDDQPQHF.

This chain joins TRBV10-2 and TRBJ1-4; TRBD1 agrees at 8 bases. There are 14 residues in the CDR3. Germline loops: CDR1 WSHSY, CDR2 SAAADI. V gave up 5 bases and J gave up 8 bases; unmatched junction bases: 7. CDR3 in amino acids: CASSQGASLEKLFF. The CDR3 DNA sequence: TGCGCCAGCAGTCAGGGGGCGAGCTTAGAAAAACTGTTTTTT.

The CDR3 loop reads CASSDSSSGNTIYF. CDR3 sequence (DNA): TGTGCCAGCAGCGACAGTTCCTCTGGAAACACCATATATTTT. This chain connects TRBV7-9 to TRBJ1-3; weak D call: TRBD1 (5 bases). There are 14 residues in the CDR3. Trimming stripped 5 bases from V and 0 bases from J, with 8 bases between. The germline CDR1 and CDR2 sequences are SEHNR and FQNEAQ (reference sequence).

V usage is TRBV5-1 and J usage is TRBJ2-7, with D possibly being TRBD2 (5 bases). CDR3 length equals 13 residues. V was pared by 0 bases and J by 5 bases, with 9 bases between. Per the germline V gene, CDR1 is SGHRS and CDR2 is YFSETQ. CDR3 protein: CASSLVLGDEQYF. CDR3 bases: TGCGCCAGCAGCTTGGTCCTGGGAGACGAGCAGTACTTC.

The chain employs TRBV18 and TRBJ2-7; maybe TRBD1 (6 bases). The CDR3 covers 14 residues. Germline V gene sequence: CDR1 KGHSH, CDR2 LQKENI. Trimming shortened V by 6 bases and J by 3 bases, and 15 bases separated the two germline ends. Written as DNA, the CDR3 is TGTGCCAGCTCGCAGAGCGGACAGAGCTACGAGCAGTACTTC. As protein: CASSQSGQSYEQYF.

The CDR3 coding sequence is TGTGCCAGCAGTTCCTCGGGGGGGAATGAGCAGTTCTTC. This gives the protein CASSSSGGNEQFF. The genes are TRBV12-3 or TRBV12-4 and TRBJ2-1, with TRBD2 identical over 8 bases. With V trimmed by 4 bases and J by 7 bases, 3 bases remained unmatched. CDR3 length: 13 amino acids.

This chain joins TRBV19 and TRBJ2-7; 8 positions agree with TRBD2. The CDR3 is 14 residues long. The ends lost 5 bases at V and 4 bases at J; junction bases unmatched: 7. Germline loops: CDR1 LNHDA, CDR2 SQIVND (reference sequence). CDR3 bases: TGTGCCAGTAGTCCCGGGACGGGAGGGTACGAGCAGTACTTC. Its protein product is CASSPGTGGYEQYF.

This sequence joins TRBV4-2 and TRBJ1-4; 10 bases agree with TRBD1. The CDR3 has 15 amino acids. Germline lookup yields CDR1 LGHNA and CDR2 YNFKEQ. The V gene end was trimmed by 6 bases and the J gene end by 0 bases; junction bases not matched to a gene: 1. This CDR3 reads CASRTGGPTNEKLFF. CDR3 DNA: TGTGCCAGCAGGACAGGGGGCCCAACTAATGAAAAACTGTTTTTT.

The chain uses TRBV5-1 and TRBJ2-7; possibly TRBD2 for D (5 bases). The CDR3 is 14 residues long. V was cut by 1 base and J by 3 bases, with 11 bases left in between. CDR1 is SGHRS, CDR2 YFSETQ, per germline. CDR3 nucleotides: TGCGCCAGCAGCTTGAGTGGCCGGGACTACGAGCAGTACTTC. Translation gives CASSLSGRDYEQYF.

CDR3 region: CASSLDHRDYGYTF. The CDR3 DNA follows: TGCGCCAGCAGCTTGGATCACAGAGACTATGGCTACACCTTC. V is TRBV5-1 and J is TRBJ1-2; D not resolved. Germline CDR1 SGHRS, CDR2 YFSETQ. V was trimmed by 0 bases and J by 3 bases, leaving 9 bases between them. The CDR3 loop spans 14 amino acids.

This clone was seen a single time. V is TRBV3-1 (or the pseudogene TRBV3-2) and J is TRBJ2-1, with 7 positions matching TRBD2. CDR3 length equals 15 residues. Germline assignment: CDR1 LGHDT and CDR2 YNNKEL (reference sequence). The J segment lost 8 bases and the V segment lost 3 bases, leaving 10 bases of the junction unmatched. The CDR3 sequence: CASSQRELRGYEQFF. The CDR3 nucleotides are TGTGCCAGCAGCCAGAGGGAGTTGCGGGGGTATGAGCAGTTCTTC.